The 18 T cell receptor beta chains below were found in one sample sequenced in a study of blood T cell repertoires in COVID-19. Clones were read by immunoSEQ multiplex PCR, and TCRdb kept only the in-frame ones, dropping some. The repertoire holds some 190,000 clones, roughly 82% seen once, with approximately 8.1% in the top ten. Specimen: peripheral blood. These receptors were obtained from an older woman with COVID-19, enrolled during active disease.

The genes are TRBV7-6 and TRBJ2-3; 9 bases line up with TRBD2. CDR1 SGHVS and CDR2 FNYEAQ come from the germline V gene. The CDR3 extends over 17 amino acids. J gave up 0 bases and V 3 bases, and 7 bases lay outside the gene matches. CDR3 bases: TGTGCCAGCAGCTTCACCCTAGCGGGACGTAGCACAGATACGCAGTATTTT. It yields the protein CASSFTLAGRSTDTQYF.

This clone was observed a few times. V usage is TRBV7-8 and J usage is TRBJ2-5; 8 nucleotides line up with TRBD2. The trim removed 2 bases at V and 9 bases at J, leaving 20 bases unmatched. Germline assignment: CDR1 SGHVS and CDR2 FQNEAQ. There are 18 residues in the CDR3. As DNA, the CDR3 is TGTGCCAGCAGCTTACGGTTGGGCGCGGGGGGCGTCAGCCGGGCCCAGTACTTC. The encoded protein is CASSLRLGAGGVSRAQYF.

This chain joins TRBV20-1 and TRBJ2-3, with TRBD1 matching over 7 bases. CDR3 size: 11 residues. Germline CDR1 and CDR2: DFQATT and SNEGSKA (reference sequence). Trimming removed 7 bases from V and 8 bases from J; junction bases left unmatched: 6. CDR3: CSVTTGTTQYF. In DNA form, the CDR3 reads TGCAGTGTGACGACAGGGACTACGCAGTATTTT.

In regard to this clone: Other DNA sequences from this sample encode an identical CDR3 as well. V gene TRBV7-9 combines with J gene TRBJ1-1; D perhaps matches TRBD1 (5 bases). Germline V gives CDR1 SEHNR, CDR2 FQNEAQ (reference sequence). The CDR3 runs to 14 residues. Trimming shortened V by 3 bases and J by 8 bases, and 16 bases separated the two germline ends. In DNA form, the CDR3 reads TGTGCCAGCAGCTTCTCCACCGGGGGTGCGGAAGCTTTCTTT. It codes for CASSFSTGGAEAFF.

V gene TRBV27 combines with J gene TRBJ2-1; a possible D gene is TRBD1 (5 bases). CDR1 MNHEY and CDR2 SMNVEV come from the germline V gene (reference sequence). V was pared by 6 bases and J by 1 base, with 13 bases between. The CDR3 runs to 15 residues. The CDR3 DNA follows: TGTGCCAGCAGAGCTAAAAAGGGGTCCTACAATGAGCAGTTCTTC. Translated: CASRAKKGSYNEQFF.

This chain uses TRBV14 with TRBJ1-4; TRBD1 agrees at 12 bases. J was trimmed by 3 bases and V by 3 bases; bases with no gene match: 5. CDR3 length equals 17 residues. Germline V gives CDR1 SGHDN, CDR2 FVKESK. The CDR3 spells CASSHLGTGGSNEKLFF. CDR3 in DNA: TGTGCCAGCAGCCACCTTGGGACAGGGGGCTCTAATGAAAAACTGTTTTTT.

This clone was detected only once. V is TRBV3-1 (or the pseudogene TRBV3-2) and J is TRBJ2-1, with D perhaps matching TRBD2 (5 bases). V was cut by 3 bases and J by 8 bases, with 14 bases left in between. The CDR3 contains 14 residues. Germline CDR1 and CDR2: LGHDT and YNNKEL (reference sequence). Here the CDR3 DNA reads TGTGCCAGCAGCCACTCAGTCCGGGGAGATGAGCAGTTCTTC. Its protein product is CASSHSVRGDEQFF.

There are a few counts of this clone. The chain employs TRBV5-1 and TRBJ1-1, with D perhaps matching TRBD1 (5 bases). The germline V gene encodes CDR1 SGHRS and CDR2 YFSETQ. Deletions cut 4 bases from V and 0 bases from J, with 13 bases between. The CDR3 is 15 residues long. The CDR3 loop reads CASSPVTGLNTEAFF. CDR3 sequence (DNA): TGCGCCAGCAGCCCTGTTACAGGTTTGAACACTGAAGCTTTCTTT.

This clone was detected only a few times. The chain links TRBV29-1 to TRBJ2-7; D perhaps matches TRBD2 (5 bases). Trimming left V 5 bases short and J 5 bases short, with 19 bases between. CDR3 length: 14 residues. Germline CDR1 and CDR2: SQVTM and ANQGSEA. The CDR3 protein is CSVSLARGIDEQYF. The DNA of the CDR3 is TGCAGCGTTTCCTTGGCACGGGGAATAGACGAGCAGTACTTC.

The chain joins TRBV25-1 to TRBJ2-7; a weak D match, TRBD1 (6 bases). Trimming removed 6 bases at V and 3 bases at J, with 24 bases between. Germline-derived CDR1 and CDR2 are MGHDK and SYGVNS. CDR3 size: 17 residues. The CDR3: CASRHQGGQKFSYEQYV. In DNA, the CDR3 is TGTGCCAGCAGACACCAAGGTGGACAGAAATTCAGCTACGAGCAGTACGTC.

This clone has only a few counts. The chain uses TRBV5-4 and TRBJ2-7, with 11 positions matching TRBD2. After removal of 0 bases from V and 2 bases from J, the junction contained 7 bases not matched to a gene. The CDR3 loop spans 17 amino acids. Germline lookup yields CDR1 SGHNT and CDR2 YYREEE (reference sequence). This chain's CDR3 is CASSLGLAGGLTYEQYV. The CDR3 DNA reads TGTGCCAGCAGCTTGGGGCTAGCGGGGGGCCTTACCTACGAGCAGTACGTC.

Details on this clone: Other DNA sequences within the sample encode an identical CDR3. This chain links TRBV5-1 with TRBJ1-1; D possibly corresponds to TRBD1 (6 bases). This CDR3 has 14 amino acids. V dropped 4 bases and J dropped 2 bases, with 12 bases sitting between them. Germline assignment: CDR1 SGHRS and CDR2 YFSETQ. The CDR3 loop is CASSQQGANTEAFF. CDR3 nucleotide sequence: TGCGCCAGCAGCCAACAGGGAGCTAACACTGAAGCTTTCTTT.

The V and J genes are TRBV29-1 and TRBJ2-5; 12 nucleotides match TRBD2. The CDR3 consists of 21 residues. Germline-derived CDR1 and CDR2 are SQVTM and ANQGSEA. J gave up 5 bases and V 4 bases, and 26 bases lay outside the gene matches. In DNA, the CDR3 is TGCAGCGTTGCCCTACCCTGGGAGGGGCTAGCGGGAGGGCCCCCTTTGGAGACCCAGTACTTC. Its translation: CSVALPWEGLAGGPPLETQYF.

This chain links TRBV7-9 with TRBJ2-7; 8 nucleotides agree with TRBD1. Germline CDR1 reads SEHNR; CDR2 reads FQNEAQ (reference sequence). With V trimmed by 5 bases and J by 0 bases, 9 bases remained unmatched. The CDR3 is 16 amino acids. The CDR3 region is CASSQPRGRSSYEQYF. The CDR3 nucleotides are TGTGCCAGCAGCCAGCCCAGGGGGCGATCCTCCTACGAGCAGTACTTC.

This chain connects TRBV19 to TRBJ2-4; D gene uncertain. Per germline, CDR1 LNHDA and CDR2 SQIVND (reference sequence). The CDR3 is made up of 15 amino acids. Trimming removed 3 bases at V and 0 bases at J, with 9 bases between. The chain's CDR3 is CASSIRVVAKNIQYF. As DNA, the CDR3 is TGTGCCAGTAGTATTCGCGTGGTAGCCAAAAACATTCAGTACTTC.

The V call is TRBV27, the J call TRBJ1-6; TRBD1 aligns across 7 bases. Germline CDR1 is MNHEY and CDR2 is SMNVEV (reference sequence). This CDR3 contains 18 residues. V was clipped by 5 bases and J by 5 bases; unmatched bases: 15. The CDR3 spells CASSVVITGTENNSPLHF. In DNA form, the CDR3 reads TGTGCCAGCAGTGTGGTAATAACCGGGACAGAAAATAATTCACCCCTCCACTTT.

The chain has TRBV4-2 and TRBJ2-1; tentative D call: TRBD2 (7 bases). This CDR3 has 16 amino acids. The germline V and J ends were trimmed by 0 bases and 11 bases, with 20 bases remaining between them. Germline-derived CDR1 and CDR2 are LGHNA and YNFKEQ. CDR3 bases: TGTGCCAGCAGCCAAGAAGCGGGGACACCCGGACTGAAGCAGTTCTTC. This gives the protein CASSQEAGTPGLKQFF.

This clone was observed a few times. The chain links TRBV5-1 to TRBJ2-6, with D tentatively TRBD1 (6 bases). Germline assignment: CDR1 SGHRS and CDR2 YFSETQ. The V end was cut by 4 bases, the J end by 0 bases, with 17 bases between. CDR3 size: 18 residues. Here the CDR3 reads CASSPTPGALSGANVLTF. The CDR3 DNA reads TGCGCCAGCAGCCCCACGCCAGGGGCACTCTCTGGGGCCAACGTCCTGACTTTC.